This T cell receptor (beta chain) was recovered during a study of blood T cells in healthy people across ages. Notes on the study in general: Whereas aged donors had fewer naive CD4+ cells, long-lived donors had more of them and higher diversity. Considered underestimates were the diversity estimates obtained from one million T cells.

Alongside a J-beta primer mix, a sample-barcoded 5' primer served in a second PCR lasting roughly 7 to 11 cycles. A template-switch adaptor containing 12 random nucleotides labeled each cDNA molecule. Each single sample gave us at least 2.5 million CDR3-containing paired-end reads. TCRdb passed the 5' RACE reads through MiXCR, listing each CDR3 protein once. The sample has 1.5 million to 2 million distinct CDR3 sequences, under 30% seen once. Points on this clonotype: Its antigen remains unidentified.

CDR1 is LGHNA, CDR2 YNFKEQ, per germline. The CDR3 totals 15 residues. V gave up 0 bases and J gave up 1 base, with 4 bases separating them. The chain carries TRBV4-2 and TRBJ2-6; D is ambiguous. Material for sequencing was blood. This TCR derives from a woman between 25 and 40 years old in good health. CDR3: CASSQEVSGANVLTF. CDR3 DNA: TGTGCCAGCAGCCAAGAAGTTTCTGGGGCCAACGTCCTGACTTTC.